This section outlines one T cell receptor beta chain sequence together with its context. This sample was included in a study of T cell responses to AZD1222 COVID-19 vaccine. Looked up from germline, CDR1 is SGHAT and CDR2 is FQNNGV. Deletions cut 10 bases from V and 8 bases from J, with 17 bases between. The CDR3 is made up of 12 amino acids. The protocol was immunoSEQ multiplex PCR, while the TCRdb copy is restricted to in-frame clones and leaves out a portion. The data show over 150,000 clones, approximately 90% seen once. The sample consisted of peripheral blood, taken on day 0 of AZD1222 vaccination. The V gene is TRBV11-2, the J gene TRBJ1-2, with D unclear. This receptor was obtained from an adult in good health. CDR3 protein: CATGEIMGGYTF. The CDR3 DNA is TGTGCCACGGGAGAAATCATGGGCGGCTACACCTTC.